This entry concerns a single TCR beta chain. These data belong to a study of technical replicates of blood from a few donors. The table came from immunoSEQ multiplex PCR; TCRdb's copy has only in-frame clones and leaves some out. This sample has about 93,000 clones, with around 96% found just once. Germline CDR1 is SGDLS and CDR2 is YYNGEE. Trimming removed 0 bases at V and 2 bases at J, with 14 bases between. This CDR3 has 16 amino acids. The chain carries TRBV9 and TRBJ1-1; no clear D gene. The material sequenced was T cells isolated from PBMCs. The receptor's source is a human donor in good health. CDR3 amino acids: CASSVGDRGTNTEAFF. For the CDR3, the DNA is TGTGCCAGCAGCGTAGGTGACCGGGGAACCAACACTGAAGCTTTCTTT.